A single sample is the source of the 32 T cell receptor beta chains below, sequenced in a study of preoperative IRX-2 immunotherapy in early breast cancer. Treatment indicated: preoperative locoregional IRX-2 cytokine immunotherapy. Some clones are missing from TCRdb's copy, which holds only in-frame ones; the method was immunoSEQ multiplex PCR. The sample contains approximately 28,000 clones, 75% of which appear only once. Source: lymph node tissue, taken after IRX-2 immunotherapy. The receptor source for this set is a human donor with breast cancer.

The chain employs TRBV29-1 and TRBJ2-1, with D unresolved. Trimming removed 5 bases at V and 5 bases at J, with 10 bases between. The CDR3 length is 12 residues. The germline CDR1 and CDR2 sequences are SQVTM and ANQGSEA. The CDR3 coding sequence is TGCAGCGTTCTGGACCCTAACAATGAGCAGTTCTTC. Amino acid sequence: CSVLDPNNEQFF.

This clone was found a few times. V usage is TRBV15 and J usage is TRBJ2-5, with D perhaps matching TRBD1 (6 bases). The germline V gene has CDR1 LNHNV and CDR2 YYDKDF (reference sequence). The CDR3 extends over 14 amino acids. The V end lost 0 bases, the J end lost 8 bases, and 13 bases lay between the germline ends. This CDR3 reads CATSREGQGGTQYF. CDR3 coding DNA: TGTGCCACCAGCAGAGAGGGCCAAGGGGGAACCCAGTACTTC.

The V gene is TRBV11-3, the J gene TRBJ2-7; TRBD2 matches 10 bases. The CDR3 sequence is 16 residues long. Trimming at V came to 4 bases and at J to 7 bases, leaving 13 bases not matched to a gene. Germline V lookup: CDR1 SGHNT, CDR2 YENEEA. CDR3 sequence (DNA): TGTGCCAGCAGCTCGCCCGGCGGGCTAGCGGGAGTTGAGCAGTACTTC. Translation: CASSSPGGLAGVEQYF.

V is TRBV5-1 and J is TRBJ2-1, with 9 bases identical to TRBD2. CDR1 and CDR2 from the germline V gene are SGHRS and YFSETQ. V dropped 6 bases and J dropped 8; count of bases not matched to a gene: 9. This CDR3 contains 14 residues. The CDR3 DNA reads TGCGCCAGCAATGGACTAGCGTCGAGTGATGAGCAGTTCTTC. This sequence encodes CASNGLASSDEQFF.

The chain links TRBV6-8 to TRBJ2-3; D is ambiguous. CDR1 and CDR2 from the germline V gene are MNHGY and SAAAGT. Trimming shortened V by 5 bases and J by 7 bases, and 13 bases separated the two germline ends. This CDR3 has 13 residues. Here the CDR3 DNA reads TGTGCCAGCAGTGGGCAGGTAGAGAATACGCAGTATTTT. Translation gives CASSGQVENTQYF.

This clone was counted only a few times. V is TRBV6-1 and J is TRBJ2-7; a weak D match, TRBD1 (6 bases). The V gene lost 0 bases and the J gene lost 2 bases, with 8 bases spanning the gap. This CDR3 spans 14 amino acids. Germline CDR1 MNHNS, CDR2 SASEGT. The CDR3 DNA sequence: TGTGCCAGCAGTGAAGCGGGACAAACCTACGAGCAGTACTTC. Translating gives CASSEAGQTYEQYF.

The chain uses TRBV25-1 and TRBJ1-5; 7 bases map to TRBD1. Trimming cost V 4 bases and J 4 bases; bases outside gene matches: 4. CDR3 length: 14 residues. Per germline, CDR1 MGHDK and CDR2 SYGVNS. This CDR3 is CASSVPGQNQPQHF. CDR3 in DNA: TGTGCCAGCAGTGTGCCGGGACAGAATCAGCCCCAGCATTTT. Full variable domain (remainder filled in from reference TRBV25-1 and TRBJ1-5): EADIYQTPRYLVIGTGKKITLECSQTMGHDKMYWYQQDPGMELHLIHYSYGVNSTEKGDLSSESTVSRIRTEHFPLTLESARPSHTSQYLCASSVPGQNQPQHFGDGTRLSIL.

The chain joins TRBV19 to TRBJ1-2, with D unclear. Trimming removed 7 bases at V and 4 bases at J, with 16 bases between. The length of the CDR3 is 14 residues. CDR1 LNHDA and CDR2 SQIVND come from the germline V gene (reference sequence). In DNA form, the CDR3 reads TGTGCCAGTATTAGTTACGGGTCGGCCTATGGCTACACCTTC. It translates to CASISYGSAYGYTF.

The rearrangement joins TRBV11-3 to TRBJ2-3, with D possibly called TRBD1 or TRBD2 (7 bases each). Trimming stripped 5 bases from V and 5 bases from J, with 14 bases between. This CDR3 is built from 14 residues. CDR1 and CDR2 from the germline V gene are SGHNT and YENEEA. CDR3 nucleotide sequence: TGTGCCAGCAGCATACAGGGGAGGGTAGATACGCAGTATTTT. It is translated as CASSIQGRVDTQYF.

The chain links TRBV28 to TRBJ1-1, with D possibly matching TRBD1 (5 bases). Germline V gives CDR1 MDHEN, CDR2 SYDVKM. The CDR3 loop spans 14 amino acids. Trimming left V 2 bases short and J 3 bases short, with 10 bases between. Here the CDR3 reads CASSLAGPDTEAFF. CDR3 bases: TGTGCCAGCAGTTTAGCAGGGCCCGACACTGAAGCTTTCTTT.

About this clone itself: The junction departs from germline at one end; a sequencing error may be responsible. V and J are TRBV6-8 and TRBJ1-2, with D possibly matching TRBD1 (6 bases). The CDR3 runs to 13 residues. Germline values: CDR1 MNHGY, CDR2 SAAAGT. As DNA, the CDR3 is TGTGCCATCAGTCAGGGGCAGGACTATGGCTACACCTTC. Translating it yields CAISQGQDYGYTF.

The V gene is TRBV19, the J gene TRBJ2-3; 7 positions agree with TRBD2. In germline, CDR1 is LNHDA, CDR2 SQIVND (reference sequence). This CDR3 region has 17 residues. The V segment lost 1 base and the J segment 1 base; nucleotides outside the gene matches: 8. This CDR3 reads CASSIGEGGSGTDTQYF. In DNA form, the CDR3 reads TGTGCCAGTAGTATAGGGGAGGGAGGAAGCGGCACAGATACGCAGTATTTT.

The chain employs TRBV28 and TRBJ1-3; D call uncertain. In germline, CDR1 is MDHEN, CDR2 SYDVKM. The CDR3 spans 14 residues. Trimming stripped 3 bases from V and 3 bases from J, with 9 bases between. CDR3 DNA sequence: TGTGCCAGCAGTTTTCTGATGATTGGAAACACCATATATTTT. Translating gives CASSFLMIGNTIYF.

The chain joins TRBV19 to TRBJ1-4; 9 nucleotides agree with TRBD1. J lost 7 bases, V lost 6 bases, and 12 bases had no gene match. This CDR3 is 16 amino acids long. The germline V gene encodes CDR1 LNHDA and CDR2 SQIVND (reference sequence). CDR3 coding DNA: TGTGCCAGTAGGAAAGGACAGGGGAGTTTAAGTGAAAAACTGTTTTTT. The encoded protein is CASRKGQGSLSEKLFF.

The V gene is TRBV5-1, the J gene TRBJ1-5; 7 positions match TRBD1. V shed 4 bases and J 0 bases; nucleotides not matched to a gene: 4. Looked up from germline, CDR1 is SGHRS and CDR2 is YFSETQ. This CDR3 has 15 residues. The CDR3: CASSRGTDSNQPQHF. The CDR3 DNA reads TGCGCCAGCAGCAGGGGGACAGATAGCAATCAGCCCCAGCATTTT. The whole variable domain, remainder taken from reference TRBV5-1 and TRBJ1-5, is KAGVTQTPRYLIKTRGQQVTLSCSPISGHRSVSWYQQTPGQGLQFLFEYFSETQRNKGNFPGRFSGRQFSNSRSEMNVSTLELGDSALYLCASSRGTDSNQPQHFGDGTRLSIL.

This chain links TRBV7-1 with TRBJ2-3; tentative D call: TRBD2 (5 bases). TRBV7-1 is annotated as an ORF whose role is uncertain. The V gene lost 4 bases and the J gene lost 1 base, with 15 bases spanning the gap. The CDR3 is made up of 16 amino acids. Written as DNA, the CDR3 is TGTGCCAGCAGCTTAGTAGCGCAAAGCGGCACAGATACGCAGTATTTT. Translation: CASSLVAQSGTDTQYF.

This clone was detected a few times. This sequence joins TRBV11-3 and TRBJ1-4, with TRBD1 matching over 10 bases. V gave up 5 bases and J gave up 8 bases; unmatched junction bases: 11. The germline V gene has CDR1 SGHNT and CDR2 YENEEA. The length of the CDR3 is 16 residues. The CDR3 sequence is CASSRDRGRIGEKLFF. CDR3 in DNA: TGTGCCAGCAGCCGGGACAGGGGTCGAATCGGGGAAAAACTGTTTTTT.

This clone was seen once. CDR3 loop: CASSLRLITGVRETQYF. CDR3 nucleotides: TGTGCCAGCAGCTTGCGACTAATTACGGGAGTGAGGGAGACCCAGTACTTC. This chain connects TRBV11-3 to TRBJ2-5; D perhaps matches TRBD2 (6 bases). Germline CDR1 reads SGHNT; CDR2 reads YENEEA. The CDR3 has 17 residues. V lost 3 bases to trimming and J lost 5 bases, with 22 bases between them.

CDR3 sequence: CASSLDTGGRFNNEQFF. For the CDR3, the DNA is TGTGCCAGCAGCTTAGATACCGGAGGGAGGTTCAACAATGAGCAGTTCTTC. This chain joins TRBV11-3 and TRBJ2-1, with D perhaps matching TRBD2 (6 bases). Looked up from germline, CDR1 is SGHNT and CDR2 is YENEEA. The V end was cut by 0 bases, the J end by 5 bases, with 17 bases between. CDR3 size: 17 residues. Combining the CDR3 with reference TRBV11-3 and TRBJ2-1 gives the whole variable domain EAGVVQSPRYKIIEKKQPVAFWCNPISGHNTLYWYLQNLGQGPELLIRYENEEAVDDSQLPKDRFSAERLKGVDSTLKIQPAELGDSAVYLCASSLDTGGRFNNEQFFGPGTRLTVL.

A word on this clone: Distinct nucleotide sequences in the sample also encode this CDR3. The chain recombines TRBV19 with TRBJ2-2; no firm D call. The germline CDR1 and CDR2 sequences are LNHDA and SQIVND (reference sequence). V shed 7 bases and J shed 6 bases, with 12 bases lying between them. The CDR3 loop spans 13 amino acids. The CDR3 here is CASTQFSAGELFF. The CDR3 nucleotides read TGTGCCAGTACCCAGTTCTCCGCCGGGGAGCTGTTTTTT.

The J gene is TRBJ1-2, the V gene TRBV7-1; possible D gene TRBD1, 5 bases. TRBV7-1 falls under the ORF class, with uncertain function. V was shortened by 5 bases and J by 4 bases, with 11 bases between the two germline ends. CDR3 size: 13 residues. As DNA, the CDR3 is TGTGCCAGCAGCCCCCTTGGGGCCTATGGCTACACCTTC. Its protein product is CASSPLGAYGYTF.

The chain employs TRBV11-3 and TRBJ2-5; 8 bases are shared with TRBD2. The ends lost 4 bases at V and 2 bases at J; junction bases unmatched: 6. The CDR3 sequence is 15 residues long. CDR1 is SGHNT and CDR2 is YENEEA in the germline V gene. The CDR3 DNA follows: TGTGCCAGCAGCTCGGGCGTAGCGGGACAAGAGACCCAGTACTTC. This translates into CASSSGVAGQETQYF.

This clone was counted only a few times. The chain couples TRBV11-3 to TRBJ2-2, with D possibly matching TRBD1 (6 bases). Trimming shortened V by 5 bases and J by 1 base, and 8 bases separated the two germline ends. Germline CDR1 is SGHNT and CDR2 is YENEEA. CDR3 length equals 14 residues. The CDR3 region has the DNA TGTGCCAGCAGCCAGGACAGGAACACCGGGGAGCTGTTTTTT. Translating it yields CASSQDRNTGELFF.

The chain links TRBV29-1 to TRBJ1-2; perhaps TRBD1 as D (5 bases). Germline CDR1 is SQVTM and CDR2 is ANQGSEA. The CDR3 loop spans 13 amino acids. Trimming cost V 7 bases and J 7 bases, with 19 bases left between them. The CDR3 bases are TGCAGCGCGGAGGGGTCGGGCGGGGGTGGCTACACCTTC. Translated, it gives CSAEGSGGGGYTF.

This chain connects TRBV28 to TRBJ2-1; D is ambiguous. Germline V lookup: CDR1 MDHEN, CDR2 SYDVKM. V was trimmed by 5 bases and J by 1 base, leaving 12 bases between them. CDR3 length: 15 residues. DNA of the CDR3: TGTGCCAGCAGTGACTTGGGTGCTTCCTACAATGAGCAGTTCTTC. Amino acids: CASSDLGASYNEQFF. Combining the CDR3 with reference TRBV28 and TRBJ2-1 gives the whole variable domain DVKVTQSSRYLVKRTGEKVFLECVQDMDHENMFWYRQDPGLGLRLIYFSYDVKMKEKGDIPEGYSVSREKKERFSLILESASTNQTSMYLCASSDLGASYNEQFFGPGTRLTVL.

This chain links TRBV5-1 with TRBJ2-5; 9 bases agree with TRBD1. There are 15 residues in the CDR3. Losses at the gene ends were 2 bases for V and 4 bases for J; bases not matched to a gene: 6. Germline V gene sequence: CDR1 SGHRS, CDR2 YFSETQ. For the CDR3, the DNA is TGCGCCAGCAGCTTTAATCCGGGACAGGGAGAGACCCAGTACTTC. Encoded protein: CASSFNPGQGETQYF. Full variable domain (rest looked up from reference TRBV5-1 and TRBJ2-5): KAGVTQTPRYLIKTRGQQVTLSCSPISGHRSVSWYQQTPGQGLQFLFEYFSETQRNKGNFPGRFSGRQFSNSRSEMNVSTLELGDSALYLCASSFNPGQGETQYFGPGTRLLVL.

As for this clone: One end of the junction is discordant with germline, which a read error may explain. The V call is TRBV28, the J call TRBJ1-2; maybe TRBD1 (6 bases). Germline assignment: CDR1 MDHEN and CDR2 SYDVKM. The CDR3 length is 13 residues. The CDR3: CASTLLTGNGYIF. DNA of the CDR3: TGTGCCAGCACCCTCCTAACAGGGAATGGCTACATCTTC.

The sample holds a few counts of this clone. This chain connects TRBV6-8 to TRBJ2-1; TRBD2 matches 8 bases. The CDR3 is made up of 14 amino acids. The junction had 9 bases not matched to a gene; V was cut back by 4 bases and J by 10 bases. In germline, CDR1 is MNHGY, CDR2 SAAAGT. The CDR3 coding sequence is TGTGCCAGCAGTTCCGGGGGGGTAAGAGGGGAGCAGTTCTTC. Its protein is CASSSGGVRGEQFF.

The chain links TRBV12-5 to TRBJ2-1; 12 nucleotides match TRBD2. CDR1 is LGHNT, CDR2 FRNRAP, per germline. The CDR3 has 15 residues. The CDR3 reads CASNLLAGGYNEQFF. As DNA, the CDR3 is TGTGCCAGCAACCTACTAGCGGGGGGATACAATGAGCAGTTCTTC.

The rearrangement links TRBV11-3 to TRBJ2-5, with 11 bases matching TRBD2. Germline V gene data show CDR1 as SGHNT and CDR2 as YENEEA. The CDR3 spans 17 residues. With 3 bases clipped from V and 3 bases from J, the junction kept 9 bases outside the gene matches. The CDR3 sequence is CASSLAETSGGKETQYF. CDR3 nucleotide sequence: TGTGCCAGCAGCTTGGCCGAAACTAGCGGGGGTAAAGAGACCCAGTACTTC.

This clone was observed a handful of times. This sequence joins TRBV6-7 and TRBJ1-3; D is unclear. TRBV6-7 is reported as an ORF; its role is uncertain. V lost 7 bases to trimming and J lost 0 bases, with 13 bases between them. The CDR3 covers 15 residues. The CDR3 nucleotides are TGTGCCAGCATTGTCGAGGAGATCTCTGGAAACACCATATATTTT. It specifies CASIVEEISGNTIYF.

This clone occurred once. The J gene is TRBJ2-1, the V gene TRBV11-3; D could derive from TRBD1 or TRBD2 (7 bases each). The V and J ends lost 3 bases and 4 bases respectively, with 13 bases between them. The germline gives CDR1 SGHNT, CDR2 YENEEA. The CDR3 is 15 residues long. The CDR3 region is CASSFRGEGYNEQFF. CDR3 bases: TGTGCCAGCAGCTTCAGGGGGGAGGGTTACAATGAGCAGTTCTTC.